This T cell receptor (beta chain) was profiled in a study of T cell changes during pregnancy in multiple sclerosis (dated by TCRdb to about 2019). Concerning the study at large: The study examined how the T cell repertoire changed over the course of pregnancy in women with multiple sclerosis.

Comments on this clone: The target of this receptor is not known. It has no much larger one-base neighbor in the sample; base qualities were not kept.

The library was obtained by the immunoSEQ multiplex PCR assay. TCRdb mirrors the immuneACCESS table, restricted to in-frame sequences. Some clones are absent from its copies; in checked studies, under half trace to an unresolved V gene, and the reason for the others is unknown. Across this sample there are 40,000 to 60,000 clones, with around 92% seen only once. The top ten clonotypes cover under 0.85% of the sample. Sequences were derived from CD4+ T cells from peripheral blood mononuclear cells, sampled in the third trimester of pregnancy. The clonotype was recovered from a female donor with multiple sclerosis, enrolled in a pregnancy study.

The CDR3 region: CASSGRQGIRKQPQHF. The bases are TGTGCCAGTAGTGGTCGACAGGGGATAAGGAAACAGCCCCAGCATTTT. The chain employs TRBV19 and TRBJ1-5; TRBD1 fits 8 bases in the junction. V is cut back by 5 bases and J by 7 bases, with 13 bases in the junction unmatched. There are 16 amino acids in the CDR3, from cysteine to phenylalanine inclusive. Of all the DNA, just the CDR3 is kept, 48 bases in frame from base 1. The germline V gene (reference sequence) sets CDR1 to LNHDA and CDR2 to SQIVND.